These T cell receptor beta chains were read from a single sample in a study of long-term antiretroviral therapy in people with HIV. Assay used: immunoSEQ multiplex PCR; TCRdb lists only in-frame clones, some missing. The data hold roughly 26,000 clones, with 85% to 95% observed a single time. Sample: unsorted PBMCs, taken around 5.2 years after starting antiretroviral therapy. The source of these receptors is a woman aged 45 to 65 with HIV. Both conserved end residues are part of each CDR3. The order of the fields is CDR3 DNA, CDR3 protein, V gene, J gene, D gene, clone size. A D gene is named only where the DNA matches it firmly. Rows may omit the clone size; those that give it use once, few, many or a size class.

TGTGCCATCAGCTTGGACGGGGGCTCCTACAATGAGCAGTTCTTC,CAISLDGGSYNEQFF,TRBV10-3,TRBJ2-1,-,once
TGCGCCAGCAGCGGACAGGGTTCAACTAATGAAAAACTGTTTTTT,CASSGQGSTNEKLFF,TRBV5-1,TRBJ1-4,TRBD1,-
TGTGCCAGCAGTGAAGTGTGGCTAGCGGTTAGCACAGATACGCAGTATTTT,CASSEVWLAVSTDTQYF,TRBV6-1,TRBJ2-3,TRBD2,-
TGCGCCAGCAGAGATGGAGGTGGCACAGATACGCAGTATTTT,CASRDGGGTDTQYF,TRBV5-1,TRBJ2-3,-,-
TGTGCCAGCAGCTCACCGGGACAGACGTTCTATGGCTACACCTTC,CASSSPGQTFYGYTF,TRBV7-9,TRBJ1-2,TRBD1,-
TGTGCCAGTAGTATAAACAGCCCGAACACCGGGGAGCTGTTTTTT,CASSINSPNTGELFF,TRBV19,TRBJ2-2,-,once
TGTGCCAGCAGTGAAATTTTACCGGGACTAGCGGGAGGTGGCCATGAGCAGTTCTTC,CASSEILPGLAGGGHEQFF,TRBV6-1,TRBJ2-1,TRBD2,-
TGTGCCAGCAGTCCACTAGGGGTTCTCGGGACCCAGTACTTC,CASSPLGVLGTQYF,TRBV28,TRBJ2-5,-,-
TGTGCCAGCTCACCCGGTGAGGCCCACGAGCAGTACTTC,CASSPGEAHEQYF,TRBV18,TRBJ2-7,-,-
TGTGCCATCAGTGAGCCTAGCGGGAGCTTTAATGAGCAGTTCTTC,CAISEPSGSFNEQFF,TRBV10-3,TRBJ2-1,TRBD2,-
TGTGCCAGCAGCTTCGGACAGGGCGGAGAGACCCAGTACTTC,CASSFGQGGETQYF,TRBV7-2,TRBJ2-5,TRBD1,-
TGTGCCAGCAGCTTGGGGCTGGGTACCTACGAGCAGTACTTC,CASSLGLGTYEQYF,TRBV5-6,TRBJ2-7,-,-
TGTGCCAGTAGTACCCGGGACAGGGACAATCAGCCCCAGCATTTT,CASSTRDRDNQPQHF,TRBV19,TRBJ1-5,TRBD1,-
TGTGCCAGCACCTTAAAGTCTCCGGCTACTGGGGCCAACGTCCTGACTTTC,CASTLKSPATGANVLTF,TRBV7-2,TRBJ2-6,-,-
TGTGCCCCCACGGGTGGGGTAGACAGGGGAGATACGCAGTATTTT,CAPTGGVDRGDTQYF,TRBV7-2,TRBJ2-3,TRBD1,-
TGTGCCAGCACCCAGGTCGGGAGTTCAGATACGCAGTATTTT,CASTQVGSSDTQYF,TRBV21-1,TRBJ2-3,-,-
TGTGCCAGCAGTTTTACAGGGGGCTCCGGGAGTGTCGACGAGCAGTACTTC,CASSFTGGSGSVDEQYF,TRBV28,TRBJ2-7,TRBD1,-
TGTGCCAGCAGCTTGTTCGGGACAGGGCTCTACAATGAGCAGTTCTTC,CASSLFGTGLYNEQFF,TRBV5-4,TRBJ2-1,TRBD1,-
TGTGCCAGCCATAGCGGGAGTTACACAGATACGCAGTATTTT,CASHSGSYTDTQYF,TRBV5-8,TRBJ2-3,TRBD2,-
TGTGCCAGCAGTTACGTGGCCGCTGGAAACACCATATATTTT,CASSYVAAGNTIYF,TRBV6-5,TRBJ1-3,-,-
TGTGCCAGCAGCTTGGTGATAGGCAAAGAGGCCGGGGAGCTGTTTTTT,CASSLVIGKEAGELFF,TRBV5-4,TRBJ2-2,-,-
TGCGCCAGCAGCCCAGGATGGGGTGCCCAAGAGACCCAGTACTTC,CASSPGWGAQETQYF,TRBV5-1,TRBJ2-5,-,-
TGCGCCAGCAGCTTGATGTTGTCCTACGAGCAGTACTTC,CASSLMLSYEQYF,TRBV5-1,TRBJ2-7,-,-
TGTGCCAGCAAGGCTGGGGCGCGTGACACTGAAGCTTTCTTT,CASKAGARDTEAFF,TRBV6-5,TRBJ1-1,-,-
TGTGCCAGTAGTATAGATTGGGACGGCAATCAGCCCCAGCATTTT,CASSIDWDGNQPQHF,TRBV19,TRBJ1-5,-,once
TGTGCCATCAGCACAGGGGAAGGTCAGCCCCAGCATTTT,CAISTGEGQPQHF,TRBV10-3,TRBJ1-5,TRBD1,-
TGTGCCAGCTCACCATTCGAAGGGGGCCGGAACACTGAAGCTTTCTTT,CASSPFEGGRNTEAFF,TRBV18,TRBJ1-1,TRBD1,-
TGCAGCGTTTCTAATGGGGGGGCGGGGTACGAGCAGTACTTC,CSVSNGGAGYEQYF,TRBV29-1,TRBJ2-7,-,once
TGTGATGCGCCGGACGATGGCTACACCTTC,CDAPDDGYTF,TRBV21-1,TRBJ1-2,-,-
TGTGCCAGCAGCGGCAGACAGGTACCGTACGAGCAGTACTTC,CASSGRQVPYEQYF,TRBV7-8,TRBJ2-7,-,once
TGTGCCAGTAGTGGCAGAACTAGCAATCAGCCCCAGCATTTT,CASSGRTSNQPQHF,TRBV19,TRBJ1-5,-,-
TGTGCCAGCAGCGTAGGATACAGCCTCGCAGATACGCAGTATTTT,CASSVGYSLADTQYF,TRBV9,TRBJ2-3,-,-